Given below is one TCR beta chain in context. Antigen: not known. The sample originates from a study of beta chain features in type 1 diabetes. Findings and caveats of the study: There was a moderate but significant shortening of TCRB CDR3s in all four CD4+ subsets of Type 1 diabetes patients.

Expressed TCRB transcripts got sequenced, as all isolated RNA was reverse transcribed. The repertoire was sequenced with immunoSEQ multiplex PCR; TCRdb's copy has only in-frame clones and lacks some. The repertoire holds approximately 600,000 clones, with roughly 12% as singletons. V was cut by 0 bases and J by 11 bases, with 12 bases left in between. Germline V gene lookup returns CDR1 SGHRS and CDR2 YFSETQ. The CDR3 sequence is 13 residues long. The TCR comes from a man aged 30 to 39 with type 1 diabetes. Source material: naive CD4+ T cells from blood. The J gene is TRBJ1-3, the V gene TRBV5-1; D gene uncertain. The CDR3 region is CASSLGVRRPIYF. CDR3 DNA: TGCGCCAGCAGCTTGGGCGTCCGGAGGCCCATATATTTT.